The 4 T cell receptor beta chains below come from one sample, sequenced in a study of blood T cell repertoires in COVID-19. Clones were sequenced by immunoSEQ multiplex PCR, and TCRdb holds only the in-frame ones, with some missing. In the table there are hundreds of thousands of clones, more than 70% of which are singletons. The sequenced sample consisted of PBMCs or T cells enriched from blood (not recorded which). These receptors all come from a man under 40 with acute COVID-19.

This clone appeared once. The rearrangement links TRBV11-2 to TRBJ1-2; 7 bases fit TRBD1. Germline CDR1 SGHAT, CDR2 FQNNGV. Trimming cost V 4 bases and J 6 bases; bases outside gene matches: 8. The CDR3 covers 14 residues. The CDR3 DNA sequence: TGTGCCAGCAGCTCGGTACAGGGGCTGGATGGCTACACCTTC. Its translation is CASSSVQGLDGYTF. Full variable domain (remainder filled in from reference TRBV11-2 and TRBJ1-2): EAGVAQSPRYKIIEKRQSVAFWCNPISGHATLYWYQQILGQGPKLLIQFQNNGVVDDSQLPKDRFSAERLKGVDSTLKIQPAKLEDSAVYLCASSSVQGLDGYTFGSGTRLTVV.

The chain uses TRBV19 and TRBJ1-1, with D maybe TRBD1 (5 bases). Germline lookup yields CDR1 LNHDA and CDR2 SQIVND (reference sequence). This CDR3 is built from 15 residues. V lost 7 bases and J 1 base, leaving 16 bases between the germline ends. The CDR3 DNA follows: TGTGCCAGTAAGGGTCAGGGTGTGAGGAACACTGAAGCTTTCTTT. Amino acids: CASKGQGVRNTEAFF.

V and J are TRBV7-2 and TRBJ2-3, with D perhaps matching TRBD2 (5 bases). The V end lost 2 bases, the J end lost 0 bases, and 12 bases lay between the germline ends. The CDR3 runs 16 residues. Looked up from germline, CDR1 is SGHTA and CDR2 is FQGNSA. In DNA form, the CDR3 reads TGTGCCAGCAGCTTAAAGGGCCGGACTAGCACAGATACGCAGTATTTT. Translated: CASSLKGRTSTDTQYF.

The rearrangement uses TRBV6-1 and TRBJ1-6; possibly TRBD1 for D (6 bases). Germline loops: CDR1 MNHNS, CDR2 SASEGT. V lost 3 bases, J lost 3 bases, and 6 bases lay in between. The CDR3 covers 14 residues. CDR3 loop: CASSDRGYNSPLHF. DNA for the CDR3: TGTGCCAGCAGTGACAGGGGCTATAATTCACCCCTCCACTTT.